These 23 T cell receptor beta chains were all obtained from the same sample, sequenced in a study of T cell responses to AZD1222 COVID-19 vaccine. Libraries were prepared by immunoSEQ multiplex PCR; TCRdb keeps only in-frame clonotypes and omits some of them. The sample has around 99,000 clones, about 90% seen once. The material sequenced was peripheral blood, taken 28 days after the second AZD1222 dose. Every receptor here comes from an adult who received the AZD1222 COVID-19 vaccine.

The rearrangement joins TRBV14 to TRBJ1-1, with 9 bases that match TRBD1. V lost 2 bases to trimming and J lost 6 bases; unmatched junction nucleotides: 7. CDR3 size: 15 residues. The V gene's germline CDR1 is SGHDN and CDR2 FVKESK. The CDR3 DNA is TGTGCCAGCAGCCAAACACAGGGGGCTTGGTCTGAAGCTTTCTTT. Protein sequence: CASSQTQGAWSEAFF.

The chain carries TRBV6-5 and TRBJ1-3; TRBD1 aligns across 10 bases. Germline trimming cut 0 bases from V and 4 bases from J; bases unmatched to any gene: 3. The CDR3 is 16 amino acids. Germline CDR1 and CDR2: MNHEY and SVGAGI. The CDR3, as DNA: TGTGCCAGCAGTTACTCGCGGACAGGGGGGGGAAACACCATATATTTT. This encodes CASSYSRTGGGNTIYF.

CDR3 residues: CASKDPGSQGPQHF. CDR3 bases: TGTGCCAGCAAAGATCCAGGGTCTCAAGGACCCCAGCATTTT. The chain is built from TRBV6-5 and TRBJ1-5; maybe TRBD1 (5 bases). The ends were cut back, 7 bases at V and 10 bases at J, with 20 bases in the middle. Per germline, CDR1 MNHEY and CDR2 SVGAGI. CDR3 length: 14 amino acids.

CDR3 bases: TGTGCCAGCAGTACACCGGGACAGGGCACAGATACGCAGTATTTT. It is translated as CASSTPGQGTDTQYF. The V call is TRBV28, the J call TRBJ2-3; 8 bases are a match to TRBD1. The CDR3 is 15 residues long. CDR1 MDHEN and CDR2 SYDVKM come from the germline V gene. After removal of 5 bases from V and 1 base from J, the junction contained 5 bases not matched to a gene.

The chain links TRBV18 to TRBJ2-7; TRBD1 matches at 7 bases. V dropped 3 bases and J dropped 0; count of bases not matched to a gene: 2. The germline gives CDR1 KGHSH, CDR2 LQKENI. The CDR3 loop spans 14 amino acids. The CDR3 DNA follows: TGTGCCAGCTCACCCGCAGGGGGCTCCTACGAGCAGTACTTC. This encodes CASSPAGGSYEQYF. Drawing the rest from reference TRBV18 and TRBJ2-7, the complete variable domain is NAGVMQNPRHLVRRRGQEARLRCSPMKGHSHVYWYRQLPEEGLKFMVYLQKENIIDESGMPKERFSAEFPKEGPSILRIQQVVRGDSAAYFCASSPAGGSYEQYFGPGTRLTVT.

The chain has TRBV4-1 and TRBJ2-7; 9 nucleotides line up with TRBD1. The CDR3 contains 13 residues. With V trimmed by 5 bases and J by 4 bases, 3 bases remained unmatched. Germline loops: CDR1 MGHRA, CDR2 YSYEKL. The CDR3 nucleotides are TGCGCCAGCAGCGCGGGACAGGGTTACGAGCAGTACTTC. It specifies CASSAGQGYEQYF.

V is TRBV5-1 and J is TRBJ1-4; possibly TRBD1 for D (5 bases). Germline CDR1 is SGHRS and CDR2 is YFSETQ. CDR3 length equals 14 residues. V was cut by 7 bases and J by 5 bases, with 15 bases left in between. The chain's CDR3 is CASGRTFGNEKLFF. In DNA form, the CDR3 reads TGCGCCAGCGGGCGGACATTTGGGAATGAAAAACTGTTTTTT. The variable domain in full, completed from reference TRBV5-1 and TRBJ1-4, reads KAGVTQTPRYLIKTRGQQVTLSCSPISGHRSVSWYQQTPGQGLQFLFEYFSETQRNKGNFPGRFSGRQFSNSRSEMNVSTLELGDSALYLCASGRTFGNEKLFFGSGTQLSVL.

The rearrangement links TRBV12-3 or TRBV12-4 to TRBJ2-2; D perhaps matches TRBD2 (5 bases). Trimming removed 2 bases at V and 6 bases at J, with 7 bases between. The CDR3 contains 13 residues. CDR3 in amino acids: CASSLSGAGELFF. In DNA form, the CDR3 reads TGTGCCAGCAGTTTATCCGGGGCCGGGGAGCTGTTTTTT.

The rearrangement uses TRBV4-1 and TRBJ2-7, with D perhaps TRBD1 or TRBD2 (7 bases each). Trimming removed 3 bases at V and 3 bases at J, with 18 bases between. The CDR3 is 16 amino acids. CDR1 and CDR2 (germline): MGHRA, YSYEKL. The CDR3 DNA is TGCGCCAGCAGCCAGGGGAGGGGGACAGACTTCTACGAGCAGTACTTC. The encoded protein is CASSQGRGTDFYEQYF.

CDR3 in amino acids: CASSQDGGGNIPYGYTF. CDR3 in DNA: TGTGCCAGCAGCCAGGATGGCGGGGGAAACATACCTTATGGCTACACCTTC. The chain links TRBV4-2 to TRBJ1-2; D is perhaps TRBD1 (5 bases). The CDR3 is made up of 17 amino acids. V dropped 3 bases and J dropped 5 bases, with 22 bases sitting between them. Per germline, CDR1 LGHNA and CDR2 YNFKEQ.

This chain joins TRBV30 and TRBJ1-1; D not certain. Germline-derived CDR1 and CDR2 are GTSNPN and SVGIG (reference sequence). Trimming cost V 0 bases and J 1 base, with 12 bases left between them. The CDR3 is 15 amino acids. The CDR3 DNA follows: TGTGCCTGGAGTGTATTTACTGGGAAGAACACTGAAGCTTTCTTT. Translated, it gives CAWSVFTGKNTEAFF.

This rearrangement joins TRBV28 to TRBJ2-7, with no clear D. This CDR3 region has 11 residues. Germline-derived CDR1 and CDR2 are MDHEN and SYDVKM. V lost 7 bases and J 6 bases, leaving 10 bases between the germline ends. The CDR3 region is CASTSSGEQYF. The CDR3 region has the DNA TGTGCCAGCACCTCCAGTGGCGAGCAGTACTTC.

The chain links TRBV12-3 or TRBV12-4 to TRBJ1-1; D not certain. The CDR3 extends over 11 amino acids. V was cut by 2 bases and J by 6 bases, with 4 bases left in between. Written as DNA, the CDR3 is TGTGCCAGCAGTTTATGGTCTGAAGCTTTCTTT. This encodes CASSLWSEAFF.

This clone was counted a single time. This sequence joins TRBV9 and TRBJ1-2, with a possible D match to TRBD1 (6 bases). The CDR3 extends over 14 amino acids. V lost 3 bases and J 5 bases, leaving 14 bases between the germline ends. From germline, CDR1 is SGDLS and CDR2 YYNGEE. CDR3 bases: TGTGCCAGCAGCGCCCCAACAGGGCAATATGGCTACACCTTC. Its protein product is CASSAPTGQYGYTF. The whole variable domain, filled in from reference TRBV9 and TRBJ1-2, reads DSGVTQTPKHLITATGQRVTLRCSPRSGDLSVYWYQQSLDQGLQFLIQYYNGEERAKGNILERFSAQQFPDLHSELNLSSLELGDSALYFCASSAPTGQYGYTFGSGTRLTVV.

This clone was seen a few times. The gene calls are TRBV4-1 and TRBJ1-6, with 10 bases that match TRBD1. The CDR3 extends over 15 amino acids. The V gene end was trimmed by 0 bases and the J gene end by 8 bases; junction bases not matched to a gene: 1. CDR1 MGHRA and CDR2 YSYEKL come from the germline V gene. The CDR3 protein is CASSQEGTGDSPLHF. The CDR3 DNA follows: TGCGCCAGCAGCCAAGAGGGGACAGGGGATTCACCCCTCCACTTT.

The chain combines TRBV5-1 with TRBJ2-6, with a weak D call TRBD2 (5 bases). This CDR3 contains 17 residues. The V end was cut by 4 bases, the J end by 0 bases, with 14 bases between. Germline values: CDR1 SGHRS, CDR2 YFSETQ. In DNA, the CDR3 is TGCGCCAGCAGCCTGGGAGAATTTAGCTCTGGGGCCAACGTCCTGACTTTC. Protein product: CASSLGEFSSGANVLTF.

V usage is TRBV19 and J usage is TRBJ1-5; 10 bases are shared with TRBD1. Germline assignment: CDR1 LNHDA and CDR2 SQIVND (reference sequence). CDR3 length equals 15 residues. The J segment lost 9 bases and the V segment lost 3 bases, leaving 8 bases of the junction unmatched. Here the CDR3 reads CASSIQGTGVMPQHF. The DNA for the CDR3 is TGTGCCAGTAGTATCCAAGGGACAGGGGTAATGCCCCAGCATTTT.

The rearrangement uses TRBV5-4 and TRBJ2-3; no clear D gene. The CDR3 runs to 18 residues. Between the trimmed V and J ends, which lost 10 bases and 8 bases, there was a span of 35 bases. Germline assignment: CDR1 SGHNT and CDR2 YYREEE (reference sequence). CDR3 amino acids: CAVQPSGFSSPMSLTQYF. The CDR3 DNA follows: TGTGCCGTACAGCCATCCGGGTTTTCTTCTCCCATGTCCCTTACGCAGTATTTT.

This clone is a singleton in its sample. The chain has TRBV11-1 and TRBJ2-7; TRBD1 matches 7 bases. Unmatched junction bases numbered 3, after V lost 1 base and J lost 0 bases. This CDR3 comprises 15 residues. Germline V CDR1 and CDR2: SGHAT, FQDESV (reference sequence). The CDR3 region is CASSLEGQSSYEQYF. CDR3 bases: TGTGCCAGCAGCTTAGAGGGACAGAGCTCCTACGAGCAGTACTTC.

The chain employs TRBV3-1 (or the pseudogene TRBV3-2) and TRBJ2-6; D not resolved. Trimming left V 0 bases short and J 0 bases short, with 12 bases between. The CDR3 is 18 amino acids. Germline assignment: CDR1 LGHDT and CDR2 YNNKEL (reference sequence). The CDR3 sequence: CASSQETLTHSGANVLTF. In DNA form, the CDR3 reads TGTGCCAGCAGCCAAGAGACACTGACCCACTCTGGGGCCAACGTCCTGACTTTC.

This clone appeared once. The chain links TRBV12-5 to TRBJ1-2; 7 positions agree with TRBD1. The CDR3 has 12 amino acids. Unmatched junction bases numbered 10, after V lost 6 bases and J lost 12 bases. The V gene's germline CDR1 is LGHNT and CDR2 FRNRAP. CDR3 nucleotide sequence: TGTGCTAGTGGACCCGGCAGGGGGTCCGACACCTTC. Translated, it gives CASGPGRGSDTF.

V and J are TRBV5-6 and TRBJ1-5; 9 nucleotides line up with TRBD1. Losses at the gene ends were 4 bases for V and 10 bases for J; bases not matched to a gene: 6. Germline V gene lookup returns CDR1 SGHDT and CDR2 YYEEEE. This CDR3 is built from 13 residues. Written as DNA, the CDR3 is TGTGCCAGCAGCCCAGGACAGGGGCTTCCCCAGCATTTT. It encodes CASSPGQGLPQHF.

The chain couples TRBV15 to TRBJ1-5; D gene unclear. The length of the CDR3 is 15 residues. CDR1 and CDR2 from the germline V gene are LNHNV and YYDKDF (reference sequence). V lost 8 bases to trimming and J lost 3 bases, with 17 bases between them. The CDR3 here is CATGGVGLSNQPQHF. DNA of the CDR3: TGTGCCACCGGCGGGGTGGGTCTCTCCAATCAGCCCCAGCATTTT.